A selection of T cell receptor beta chains follows, all from one sample in a study of T cell repertoires in cytomegalovirus infection. In TCRdb, the reads were re-called with MiXCR into one record per CDR3 protein. In the table there are under 850,000 distinct CDR3 sequences, 35% to 40% of which are singletons. Sequencing was performed on PBMCs. These receptors came from a human donor in good health (CMV status not recorded). Some clones in this sample may be carry-over from other donors' samples. Both conserved end residues are part of each CDR3. Each record gives: J gene, CDR3 length, V gene, clone size, CDR3 protein. Clone size is not always given. Where it is, it says once, few, many or a class for expanded clones.

TRBJ2-1 | 20 | TRBV9 | - | CASSDHPTSGGFSSYNEQFF
TRBJ1-3 | 15 | TRBV7-2 | many | CASSYQGSSGNTIYF
TRBJ1-1 | 15 | TRBV7-3 | - | CASSPQGTANTEAFF
TRBJ2-7 | 14 | TRBV6-1 | - | CASSQTGATYEQYF
TRBJ2-7 | 15 | TRBV15 | - | CATRKGLAQSYEQYF
TRBJ1-2 | 13 | TRBV28 | - | CASSLVSGYGYTF
TRBJ1-5 | 15 | TRBV19 | few | CASSPDRGGYQPQHF
TRBJ2-1 | 16 | TRBV12-3/TRBV12-4 | - | CASNPNRGLMYNEQFF
TRBJ2-7 | 16 | TRBV5-1 | - | CASSLGAGGPVYEQYF
TRBJ2-4 | 14 | TRBV7-2 | many | CASSLGLIQNIQYF
TRBJ2-3 | 13 | TRBV5-4 | - | CASGKDNTDTQYF
TRBJ2-3 | 13 | TRBV7-2 | - | CASSLRAWDTQYF
TRBJ2-1 | 14 | TRBV25-1 | - | CASSDPGTANEQFF
TRBJ1-2 | 13 | TRBV30 | - | CAWSPPVSYGYTF
TRBJ1-2 | 14 | TRBV28 | - | CASSSIQVSRGYTF
TRBJ2-2 | 13 | TRBV7-2 | many | CASSPSVPGELFF
TRBJ1-2 | 14 | TRBV28 | - | CASSLAQKTDGYTF
TRBJ1-1 | 18 | TRBV20-1 | - | CSAQASPDPRWWLPEAFF
TRBJ2-1 | 16 | TRBV7-2 | many | CASSLVPGGAENEQFF
TRBJ1-5 | 16 | TRBV10-3 | - | CATRASETGSNQPRHF
TRBJ1-1 | 13 | TRBV25-1 | few | CASSRGQGEEAFF
TRBJ1-2 | 14 | TRBV6-6 | - | CASSPASHWSGYTF
TRBJ2-1 | 15 | TRBV10-3 | many | CAISESGPSVDEQFF
TRBJ1-5 | 13 | TRBV6-5 | - | CASRSVVNQHQHF
TRBJ1-1 | 16 | TRBV6-1 | - | CASSPWTGLGNTEAFF
TRBJ1-1 | 12 | TRBV7-6 | few | CASSDDRGEAFF
TRBJ1-5 | 16 | TRBV20-1 | - | CSAQPQGALLNQPQHF
TRBJ1-1 | 13 | TRBV29-1 | - | CSVARGENTEAFF
TRBJ1-5 | 15 | TRBV24-1 | few | CATSLSGQGNQPQHF
TRBJ2-1 | 15 | TRBV18 | few | CASSPDRGWDNEQFF
TRBJ2-5 | 15 | TRBV12-5 | - | CASGLYRDEGETQYF
TRBJ1-1 | 14 | TRBV5-3 | - | CASSLPQYNTEAFF
TRBJ2-1 | 13 | TRBV6-2/TRBV6-3 | - | CSSTVLAGGEQFF
TRBJ2-5 | 16 | TRBV12-3/TRBV12-4 | few | CASSLKSGGARETQYF
TRBJ2-3 | 11 | TRBV28 | - | CATGEGDTQYF
TRBJ2-7 | 14 | TRBV4-1 | - | CASSHTQGDYEQYF
TRBJ2-7 | 14 | TRBV25-1 | - | CARSRAGDPDDHYF
TRBJ2-1 | 15 | TRBV12-3/TRBV12-4 | few | CASTLQAGGLNEQFF
TRBJ2-1 | 14 | TRBV24-1 | - | CAASASGSYNEQFF
TRBJ1-1 | 13 | TRBV25-1 | - | CASRAQGDTEAFF
TRBJ1-5 | 13 | TRBV15 | - | CATKAGSNQPQHF
TRBJ1-1 | 16 | TRBV27 | few | CASSLFPARDRTEAFF
TRBJ1-6 | 14 | TRBV28 | few | CASKPWGDNSPLHF
TRBJ1-4 | 13 | TRBV12-3/TRBV12-4 | many | CASSLMGPEKLFF
TRBJ1-1 | 14 | TRBV4-1 | - | CASSTPSGNTEAFF
TRBJ1-5 | 14 | TRBV7-3 | - | CASSAGSGNQPQHF
TRBJ1-2 | 17 | TRBV10-3 | few | CAIRSGTGALPNYGYTF
TRBJ1-2 | 14 | TRBV11-2 | few | CASSSRQGVYGYTF
TRBJ2-5 | 16 | TRBV18 | - | CASSPRLGDTQETQYF
TRBJ1-2 | 14 | TRBV12-3/TRBV12-4 | few | CASTSRVLGYGYTF
TRBJ2-3 | 14 | TRBV11-2 | few | CASSLLTMVNTQYF
TRBJ2-6 | 16 | TRBV9 | - | CASTGQGSSGANVLTF
TRBJ1-5 | 18 | TRBV4-1 | - | CASSQDATGAYSNQPQHF
TRBJ1-1 | 11 | TRBV19 | few | CASSSPTVAFF
TRBJ2-1 | 18 | TRBV11-2 | many | CASSLAGGGVLLYNEQFF
TRBJ1-5 | 14 | TRBV12-3/TRBV12-4 | - | CASRWRGSNQPKHF
TRBJ1-5 | 15 | TRBV7-9 | - | CASSLGASDNQPQHF
TRBJ2-5 | 17 | TRBV7-2 | - | CASSLVATGGFQETQYF